This record concerns one T cell receptor (beta chain) sequence. Its specificity is unknown. The data stem from a study of T cell responses to AZD1222 COVID-19 vaccine. Findings and limits, study-wide: Targets within unmutated variant regions were reportedly found for nearly half of spike-specific TCRs.

Profiling relied on immunoSEQ multiplex PCR, and the TCRdb table lists in-frame clones only, not all of them. The table records about 78,000 clones, about nine tenths of them present only once. V lost 4 bases to trimming and J lost 0 bases, with 9 bases between them. CDR1 is SGHNT, CDR2 YYREEE, per germline (reference sequence). The CDR3 loop spans 14 amino acids. The chain employs TRBV5-4 and TRBJ2-3; D unresolved. The TCR was taken from an adult in good health. The source material was peripheral blood, sampled on day 0 of AZD1222 vaccination. The CDR3 is CASSRPTSTDTQYF. The DNA for the CDR3 is TGTGCCAGCAGCCGACCGACCAGCACAGATACGCAGTATTTT.